Listed here are 10 T cell receptor beta chains from one sample, sequenced in a study of breast tumors, draining lymph nodes, adjacent tissues. The lymph nodes were axillary draining lymph nodes from breast cancer patients. TCRdb re-called the multiplex PCR reads through MiXCR, storing one row per CDR3 protein. The sample lists 150,000 to 200,000 distinct CDR3 sequences; roughly a third were seen once. The sample taken for sequencing was axillary lymph node tissue. All receptors come from a female donor with breast cancer. Some clones in this sample may be carry-over from other donors' samples.

This clonotype has at least ten counts. The rearrangement joins TRBV7-2 to TRBJ2-3, with TRBD2 matching over 8 bases. Germline V gene data show CDR1 as SGHTA and CDR2 as FQGNSA. The CDR3 length is 15 residues. The V segment lost 2 bases and the J segment 4 bases; nucleotides outside the gene matches: 5. CDR3 region: CASSLLAGYSDTQYF. CDR3 sequence (DNA): TGTGCCAGCAGCTTATTAGCGGGGTATTCAGATACGCAGTATTTT.

Ten or more counts support this clonotype. The chain employs TRBV30 and TRBJ2-1, with 15 bases matching TRBD2. CDR3 size: 15 residues. Germline V gives CDR1 GTSNPN, CDR2 SVGIG (reference sequence). The V gene end was trimmed by 5 bases and the J gene end by 8 bases; junction bases not matched to a gene: 7. CDR3 bases: TGTGCCTGGGGGGGGACTAGCGGGAGGATATATGAGCAGTTCTTC. Translating it yields CAWGGTSGRIYEQFF.

The chain has TRBV2 and TRBJ2-1, with 9 bases lining up with TRBD2. Per the germline V gene, CDR1 is SNHLY and CDR2 is FYNNEI. The CDR3 runs 14 residues. Trimming at V came to 6 bases and at J to 8 bases, leaving 8 bases not matched to a gene. DNA of the CDR3: TGTGCCAGCAGGGGCGGCGGGGGGGTGGATGAGCAGTTCTTC. Residues: CASRGGGGVDEQFF.

Comment on this clonotype: A much larger clone differs by one base, so this may be a read error. The rearrangement uses TRBV5-4 and TRBJ2-5, with D possibly called TRBD1 or TRBD2 (5 bases each). CDR1 SGHNT and CDR2 YYREEE come from the germline V gene (reference sequence). V was cut by 0 bases and J by 4 bases, with 7 bases left in between. This CDR3 region has 13 residues. CDR3 bases: TGTGCCAGCAGCTTGGCGGGACCAGAGACCCAGTACTTC. Its translation is CASSLAGPETQYF.

This clonotype was counted many times. V usage is TRBV29-1 and J usage is TRBJ2-7; D could derive from TRBD1 or TRBD2 (5 bases each). With 7 bases removed from V and 5 bases from J, the gap between germline ends came to 15 bases. The CDR3 contains 12 residues. Germline V gene lookup returns CDR1 SQVTM and CDR2 ANQGSEA. CDR3 in DNA: TGCAGCGCTGAGGGGCAGTCAGACGAGCAGTACTTC. The encoded protein is CSAEGQSDEQYF.

Turning to this clonotype: One end of the junction fails to match germline, which may point to a read error. The rearrangement links TRBV4-1 to TRBJ2-1; 12 bases line up with TRBD2. The CDR3 contains 20 residues. The germline CDR1 and CDR2 sequences are MGHRA and YSYEKL. The CDR3 DNA sequence: TGCACCAGCAGCCCGGGGTGGCTAGCGGGGGGGCCGGGCTCCTACAATGAGCAGTTCTTC. This codes for CTSSPGWLAGGPGSYNEQFF.

The rearrangement uses TRBV7-6 and TRBJ1-1, with unresolved D. This CDR3 region has 14 residues. Per the germline V gene, CDR1 is SGHVS and CDR2 is FNYEAQ. With 2 bases removed from V and 1 base from J, the gap between germline ends came to 8 bases. DNA for the CDR3: TGTGCCAGCAGCTTACAACAGAGGAACACTGAAGCTTTCTTT. Protein sequence: CASSLQQRNTEAFF.

In this sample, this clonotype turned up many times. The chain joins TRBV6-5 to TRBJ2-2; D gene ambiguous. The germline V gene has CDR1 MNHEY and CDR2 SVGAGI. There are 12 residues in the CDR3. With 8 bases removed from V and 6 bases from J, the gap between germline ends came to 10 bases. The CDR3 loop is CASLHSSGELFF. The CDR3 coding sequence is TGTGCCAGCCTCCATTCGTCCGGGGAGCTGTTTTTT.

On this clonotype: A much more abundant neighbour one base away suggests this may be a read error. V and J are TRBV20-1 and TRBJ2-7; D unclear. The CDR3 is 13 residues long. Germline values: CDR1 DFQATT, CDR2 SNEGSKA (reference sequence). The CDR3 DNA follows: TGCAGTGCCCCCACGGGTTACTCCTACGCGCAGTACTTC. It specifies CSAPTGYSYAQYF.

About this clonotype itself: One base away lies a much larger clone, so this may be a sequencing read error. This sequence joins TRBV6-6 and TRBJ1-2; D ambiguous. This CDR3 has 16 amino acids. Per germline, CDR1 MNHNY and CDR2 SVGAGI (reference sequence). V was pared by 0 bases and J by 2 bases, with 13 bases between. The CDR3 loop is CASSYSTETDNYGYTF. Here the CDR3 DNA reads TGTGCCAGCAGTTACTCGACTGAGACGGACAACTATGGCTACACCTTC.